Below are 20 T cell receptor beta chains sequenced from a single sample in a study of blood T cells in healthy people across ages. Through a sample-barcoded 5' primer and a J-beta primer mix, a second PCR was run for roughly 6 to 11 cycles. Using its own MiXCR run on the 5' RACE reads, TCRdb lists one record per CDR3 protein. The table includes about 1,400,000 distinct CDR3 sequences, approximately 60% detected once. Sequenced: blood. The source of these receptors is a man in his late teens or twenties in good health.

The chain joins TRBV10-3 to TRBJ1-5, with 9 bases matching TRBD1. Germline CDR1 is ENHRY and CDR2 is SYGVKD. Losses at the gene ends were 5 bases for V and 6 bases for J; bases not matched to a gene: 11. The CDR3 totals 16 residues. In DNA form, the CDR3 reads TGTGCCATCAGTCCCTTTGGGACAGGGCGCGGTCAGCCCCAGCATTTT. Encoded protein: CAISPFGTGRGQPQHF.

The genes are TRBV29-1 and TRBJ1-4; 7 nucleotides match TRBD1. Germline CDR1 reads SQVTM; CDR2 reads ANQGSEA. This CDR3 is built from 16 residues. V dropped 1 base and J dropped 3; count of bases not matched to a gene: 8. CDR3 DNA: TGCAGCGTTGAAGGCGGCAGGGGGATAGCTAATGAAAAACTGTTTTTT. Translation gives CSVEGGRGIANEKLFF.

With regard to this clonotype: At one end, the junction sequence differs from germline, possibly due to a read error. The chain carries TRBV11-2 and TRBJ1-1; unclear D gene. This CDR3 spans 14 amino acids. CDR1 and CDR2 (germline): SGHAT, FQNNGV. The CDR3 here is CASSGSDGNTEAFF. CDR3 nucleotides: TGTGCTAGCAGCGGATCGGACGGGAACACTGAAGCTTTCTTT. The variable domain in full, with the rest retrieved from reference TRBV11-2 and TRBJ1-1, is EAGVAQSPRYKIIEKRQSVAFWCNPISGHATLYWYQQILGQGPKLLIQFQNNGVVDDSQLPKDRFSAERLKGVDSTLKIQPAKLEDSAVYLCASSGSDGNTEAFFGQGTRLTVV.

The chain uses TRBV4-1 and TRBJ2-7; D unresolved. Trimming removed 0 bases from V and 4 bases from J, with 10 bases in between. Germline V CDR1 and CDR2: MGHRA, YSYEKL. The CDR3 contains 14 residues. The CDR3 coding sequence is TGCGCCAGCAGCCAAGAGGGTCAACAGTACGAGCAGTACTTC. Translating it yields CASSQEGQQYEQYF.

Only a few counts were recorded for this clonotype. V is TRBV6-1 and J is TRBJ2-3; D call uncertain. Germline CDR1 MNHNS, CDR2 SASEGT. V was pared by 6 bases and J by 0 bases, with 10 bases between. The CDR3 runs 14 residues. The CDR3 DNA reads TGTGCCAGCAGGCAGATCTTTAGCACAGATACGCAGTATTTT. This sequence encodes CASRQIFSTDTQYF.

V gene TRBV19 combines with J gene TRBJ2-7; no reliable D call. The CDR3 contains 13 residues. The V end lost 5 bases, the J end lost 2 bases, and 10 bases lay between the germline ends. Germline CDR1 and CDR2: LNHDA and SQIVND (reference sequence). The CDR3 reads CASSVRHPYEQYF. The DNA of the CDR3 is TGTGCCAGTAGTGTTCGACACCCCTACGAGCAGTACTTC. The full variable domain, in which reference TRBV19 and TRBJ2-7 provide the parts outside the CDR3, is DGGITQSPKYLFRKEGQNVTLSCEQNLNHDAMYWYRQDPGQGLRLIYYSQIVNDFQKGDIAEGYSVSREKKESFPLTVTSAQKNPTAFYLCASSVRHPYEQYFGPGTRLTVT.

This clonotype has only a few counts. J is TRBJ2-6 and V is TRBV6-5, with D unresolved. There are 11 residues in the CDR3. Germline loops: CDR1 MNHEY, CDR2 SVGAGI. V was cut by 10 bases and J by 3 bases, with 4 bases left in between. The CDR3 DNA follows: TGTGCCACTTTTGGGGCCAACGTCCTGACTTTC. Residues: CATFGANVLTF.

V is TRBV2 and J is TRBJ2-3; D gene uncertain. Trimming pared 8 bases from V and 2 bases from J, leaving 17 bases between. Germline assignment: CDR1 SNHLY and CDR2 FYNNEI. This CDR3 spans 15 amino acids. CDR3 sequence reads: CASVTQYRATDTQYF. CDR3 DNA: TGTGCCAGCGTTACACAGTACCGGGCCACAGATACGCAGTATTTT.

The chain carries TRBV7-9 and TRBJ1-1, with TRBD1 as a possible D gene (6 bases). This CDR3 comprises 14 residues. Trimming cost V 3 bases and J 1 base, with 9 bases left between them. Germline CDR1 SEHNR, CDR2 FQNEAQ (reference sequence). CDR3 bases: TGTGCCAGCAGCTTCGCGACAGGGAACACTGAAGCTTTCTTT. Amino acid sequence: CASSFATGNTEAFF. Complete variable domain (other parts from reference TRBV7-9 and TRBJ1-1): DTGVSQNPRHKITKRGQNVTFRCDPISEHNRLYWYRQTLGQGPEFLTYFQNEAQLEKSRLLSDRFSAERPKGSFSTLEIQRTEQGDSAMYLCASSFATGNTEAFFGQGTRLTVV.

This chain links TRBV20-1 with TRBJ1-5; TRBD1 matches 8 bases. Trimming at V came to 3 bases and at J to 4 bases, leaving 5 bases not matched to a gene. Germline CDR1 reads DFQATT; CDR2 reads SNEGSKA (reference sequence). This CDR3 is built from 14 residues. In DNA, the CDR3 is TGCAGTGCTAGCCCCACAGGGGGGAATCAGCCCCAGCATTTT. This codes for CSASPTGGNQPQHF.

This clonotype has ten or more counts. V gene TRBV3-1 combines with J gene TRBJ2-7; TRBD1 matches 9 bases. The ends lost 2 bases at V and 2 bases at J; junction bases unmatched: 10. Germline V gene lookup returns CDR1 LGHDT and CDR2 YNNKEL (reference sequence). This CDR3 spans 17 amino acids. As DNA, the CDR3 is TGTGCCAGCAGCCAACGCTGGGGGGACAGGGTCCCCTACGAGCAGTACTTC. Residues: CASSQRWGDRVPYEQYF.

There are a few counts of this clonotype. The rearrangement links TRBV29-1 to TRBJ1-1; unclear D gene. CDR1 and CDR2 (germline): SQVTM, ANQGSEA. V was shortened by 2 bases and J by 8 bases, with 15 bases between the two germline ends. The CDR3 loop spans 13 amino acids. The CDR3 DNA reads TGCAGCGTTGAAAGGGTAACTGGCGGCGAAGCTTTCTTT. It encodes CSVERVTGGEAFF.

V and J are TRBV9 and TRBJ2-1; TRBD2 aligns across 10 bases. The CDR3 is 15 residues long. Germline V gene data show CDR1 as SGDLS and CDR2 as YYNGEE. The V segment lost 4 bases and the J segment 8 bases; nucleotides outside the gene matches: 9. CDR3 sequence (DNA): TGTGCCAGCAGCACCCTAGCGGGAGTCGTCCATGAGCAGTTCTTC. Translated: CASSTLAGVVHEQFF.

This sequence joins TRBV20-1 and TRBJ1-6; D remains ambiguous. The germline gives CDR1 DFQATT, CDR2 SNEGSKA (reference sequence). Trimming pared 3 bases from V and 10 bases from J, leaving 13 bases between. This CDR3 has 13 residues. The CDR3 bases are TGCAGTGCTAGTGTAGACAAGTTGTCACCCCTCCACTTT. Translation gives CSASVDKLSPLHF.

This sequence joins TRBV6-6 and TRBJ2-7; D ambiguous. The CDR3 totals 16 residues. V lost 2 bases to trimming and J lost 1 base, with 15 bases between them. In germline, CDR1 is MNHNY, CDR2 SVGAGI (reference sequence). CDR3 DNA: TGTGCCAGCAGTTACGACCGAGTTGCCCGATCCTACGAGCAGTACTTC. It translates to CASSYDRVARSYEQYF.

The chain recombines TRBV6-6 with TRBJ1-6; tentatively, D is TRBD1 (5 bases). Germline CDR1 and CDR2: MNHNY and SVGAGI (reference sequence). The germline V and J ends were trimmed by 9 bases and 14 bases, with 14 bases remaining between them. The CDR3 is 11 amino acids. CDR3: CASSPRETLHF. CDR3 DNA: TGTGCCAGTTCGCCCAGGGAAACCCTCCACTTT.

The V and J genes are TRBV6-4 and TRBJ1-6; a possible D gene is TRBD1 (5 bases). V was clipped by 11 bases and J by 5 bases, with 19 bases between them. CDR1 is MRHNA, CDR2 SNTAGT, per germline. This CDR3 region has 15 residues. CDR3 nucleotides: TGTGCCGACGGTCCGGGCGAAGGGGATAATTCACCCCTCCACTTT. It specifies CADGPGEGDNSPLHF.

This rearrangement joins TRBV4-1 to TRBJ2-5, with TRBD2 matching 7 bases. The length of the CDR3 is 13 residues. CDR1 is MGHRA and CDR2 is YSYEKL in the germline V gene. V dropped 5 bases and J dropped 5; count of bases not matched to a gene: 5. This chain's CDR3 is CASSAGLSETQYF. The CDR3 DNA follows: TGCGCCAGCAGCGCGGGACTATCGGAGACCCAGTACTTC.

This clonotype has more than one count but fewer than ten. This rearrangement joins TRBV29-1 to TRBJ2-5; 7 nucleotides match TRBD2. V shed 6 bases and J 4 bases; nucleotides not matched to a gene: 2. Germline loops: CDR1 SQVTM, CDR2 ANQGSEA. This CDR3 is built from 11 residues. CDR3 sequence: CSVLASETQYF. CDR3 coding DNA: TGCAGCGTACTAGCGTCAGAGACCCAGTACTTC.

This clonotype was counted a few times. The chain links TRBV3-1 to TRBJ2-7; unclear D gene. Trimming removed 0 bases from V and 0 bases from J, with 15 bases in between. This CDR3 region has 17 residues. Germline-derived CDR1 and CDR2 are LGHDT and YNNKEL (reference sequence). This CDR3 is CASSQDLESSDSYEQYF. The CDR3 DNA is TGTGCCAGCAGCCAAGATTTGGAGTCCAGTGACTCCTACGAGCAGTACTTC.